This TCR beta chain was obtained from a study of cytomegalovirus exposure and HLA in healthy donors. Study results and caveats: A previous analysis found most TCR beta V segments productive roughly 87% or roughly 30% of the time.

The CDR3 has 14 amino acids. J was trimmed by 9 bases and V by 4 bases; bases with no gene match: 6. CDR1 is SGHRS and CDR2 is YFSETQ in the germline V gene. About this clone itself: As yet, its antigen is unknown.

Primers for the PCR totalled 60 Vbeta and 13 Jbeta. Clones were read by immunoSEQ multiplex PCR, and TCRdb kept only the in-frame ones, dropping some. The sample includes tens of thousands of clones, approximately 72% seen only once; the top ten take around 9.1%. This TCR derives from a woman aged 45-60 years in good health and CMV-seronegative. Sequencing was done on a sample of PBMCs. This chain uses TRBV5-1 with TRBJ1-6, with 8 nucleotides matching TRBD1. The CDR3 loop reads CASSPGQEGSPLHF. The CDR3 DNA sequence: TGCGCCAGCAGCCCGGGACAGGAGGGTTCACCCCTCCACTTT.